This TCR beta chain came from a study of blood T cell repertoires in COVID-19. Repertoires were generated with immunoSEQ multiplex PCR, while TCRdb's copy carries only in-frame clones and drops some. The table shows 210,000 or so clones, with approximately 85% occurring only once. This clone was picked up one time. The sample taken for sequencing was peripheral blood. The TCR sequence derives from a middle-aged man with COVID-19, enrolled during active disease.

The CDR3 DNA is TGTGCCAGCAGCCAGGCTAGAACTGAGCAGTTCTTC. Amino acid sequence: CASSQARTEQFF. The rearrangement links TRBV3-1 (or the pseudogene TRBV3-2) to TRBJ2-1, with no clear D. The germline V and J ends were trimmed by 3 bases and 9 bases, with 9 bases remaining between them. Germline V gene data show CDR1 as LGHDT and CDR2 as YNNKEL (reference sequence). This CDR3 region has 12 residues.